Detailed here is one TCR beta chain. These data belong to a study of blood T cell repertoires in COVID-19. Individuals aged 18 to 89 years were recruited from around 22 US areas. Profiling relied on immunoSEQ multiplex PCR, and the TCRdb table lists in-frame clones only, not all of them. The data contain roughly 140,000 clones, 84% of them singletons. Per germline, CDR1 MNHEY and CDR2 SVGAGI. V was shortened by 0 bases and J by 7 bases, with 16 bases between the two germline ends. This CDR3 contains 16 residues. The sequencing sample was made of PBMCs or T cells enriched from blood (not recorded which). The sequence came from a man aged 50-59 years in a cohort exposed to, infected with or recovered from COVID-19 (not recorded which). This rearrangement joins TRBV6-5 to TRBJ2-1; D may be TRBD1 (5 bases). The CDR3 DNA reads TGTGCCAGCAGTTACTCGGAACAGGCTGTGGGGAATGAGCAGTTCTTC. Its translation is CASSYSEQAVGNEQFF.